These 26 T cell receptor beta chains were sequenced from one sample in a study of T cell responses to AZD1222 COVID-19 vaccine. Repertoires were generated with immunoSEQ multiplex PCR, while TCRdb's copy carries only in-frame clones and drops some. This sample has about 140,000 clones, with roughly 92% found just once. The source was peripheral blood, collected 28 days after the second AZD1222 dose. These receptor sequences come from an adult who received the AZD1222 COVID-19 vaccine.

This chain links TRBV18 with TRBJ1-1; no definite D call. The CDR3 sequence is 14 residues long. Germline CDR1 reads KGHSH; CDR2 reads LQKENI. Trimming cost V 3 bases and J 1 base, with 9 bases left between them. CDR3 in amino acids: CASSPAGRNTEAFF. CDR3 coding DNA: TGTGCCAGCTCACCGGCTGGAAGGAACACTGAAGCTTTCTTT.

The rearrangement joins TRBV19 to TRBJ1-5, with a tentative D call TRBD1 (5 bases). The CDR3 has 18 amino acids. V gave up 7 bases and J gave up 0 bases, with 22 bases separating them. Germline values: CDR1 LNHDA, CDR2 SQIVND (reference sequence). For the CDR3, the DNA is TGTGCCAGTACCTCGTATTGGGCGGACATCTATAGCAATCAGCCCCAGCATTTT. This translates into CASTSYWADIYSNQPQHF.

As DNA, the CDR3 is TGTGCCAGCAGCTCACTACGGTTCCAAGAGACCCAGTACTTC. This codes for CASSSLRFQETQYF. The chain is built from TRBV7-8 and TRBJ2-5; no reliable D call. Germline CDR1 reads SGHVS; CDR2 reads FQNEAQ. Trimming removed 4 bases from V and 1 base from J, with 10 bases in between. The CDR3 sequence is 14 residues long.

This rearrangement joins TRBV5-6 to TRBJ2-2; possibly TRBD1 or TRBD2 for D (5 bases each). The CDR3 consists of 17 residues. V was shortened by 2 bases and J by 1 base, with 15 bases between the two germline ends. CDR1 and CDR2 from the germline V gene are SGHDT and YYEEEE. The CDR3 reads CASSLSLGVLNTGELFF. CDR3 sequence (DNA): TGTGCCAGCAGCTTATCGTTGGGGGTCTTGAACACCGGGGAGCTGTTTTTT. The whole variable domain, filled in from reference TRBV5-6 and TRBJ2-2, reads DAGVTQSPTHLIKTRGQQVTLRCSPKSGHDTVSWYQQALGQGPQFIFQYYEEEERQRGNFPDRFSGHQFPNYSSELNVNALLLGDSALYLCASSLSLGVLNTGELFFGEGSRLTVL.

The V gene is TRBV7-2, the J gene TRBJ1-4; the D gene is possibly TRBD1 (5 bases). The germline CDR1 and CDR2 sequences are SGHTA and FQGNSA. The germline V and J ends were trimmed by 1 base and 8 bases, with 17 bases remaining between them. This CDR3 spans 16 amino acids. The CDR3 is CASSLVPLGGDEKLFF. CDR3 nucleotides: TGTGCCAGCAGCTTAGTTCCCCTTGGCGGGGACGAAAAACTGTTTTTT.

This chain uses TRBV7-9 with TRBJ2-1; D remains unclear. V shed 3 bases and J shed 6 bases, with 12 bases lying between them. CDR1 SEHNR and CDR2 FQNEAQ come from the germline V gene (reference sequence). This CDR3 comprises 14 residues. The CDR3: CASSFDRVGNEQFF. The CDR3 DNA sequence: TGTGCCAGCAGCTTCGATAGGGTAGGCAATGAGCAGTTCTTC.

This chain links TRBV2 with TRBJ1-2, with D unclear. The germline V gene encodes CDR1 SNHLY and CDR2 FYNNEI. The CDR3 extends over 12 amino acids. V lost 7 bases and J 6 bases, leaving 12 bases between the germline ends. CDR3 bases: TGTGCCAGCATGTGGGAGTCTCATGGCTACACCTTC. Its protein product is CASMWESHGYTF.

V gene TRBV6-1 combines with J gene TRBJ1-2; no reliable D call. V was cut by 2 bases and J by 4 bases, with 11 bases left in between. Germline CDR1 MNHNS, CDR2 SASEGT. This CDR3 is built from 14 residues. CDR3 amino acids: CASSEPGESYGYTF. CDR3 DNA sequence: TGTGCCAGCAGTGAACCCGGGGAATCCTATGGCTACACCTTC.

There are a few counts of this clone. This rearrangement joins TRBV9 to TRBJ2-7, with no clear D. Trimming took 0 bases from V and 6 from J, leaving 13 bases between them. The CDR3 spans 14 residues. From germline, CDR1 is SGDLS and CDR2 YYNGEE. The CDR3 sequence is CASSVEMDPSEQYF. The CDR3 coding sequence is TGTGCCAGCAGCGTAGAGATGGACCCAAGCGAGCAGTACTTC.

This clone was recorded once. Within the sample, other DNA sequences also encode this same CDR3. The gene calls are TRBV7-2 and TRBJ2-7; D unclear. CDR1 is SGHTA, CDR2 FQGNSA, per germline. The CDR3 length is 12 residues. Trimming took off 4 bases at V and 3 bases at J, with 7 bases between the two ends. The CDR3 coding sequence is TGTGCCAGCAGCTCACGGAACTACGAGCAGTACTTC. Protein product: CASSSRNYEQYF.

The chain couples TRBV4-1 to TRBJ2-2, with unresolved D. The germline gives CDR1 MGHRA, CDR2 YSYEKL. The ends were cut back, 1 base at V and 7 bases at J, with 10 bases in the middle. This CDR3 is 14 amino acids long. CDR3 residues: CASSQALAYGELFF. CDR3 nucleotides: TGCGCCAGCAGCCAAGCTCTTGCGTACGGGGAGCTGTTTTTT.

The genes are TRBV2 and TRBJ1-5, with no clear D. Trimming removed 6 bases from V and 1 base from J, with 7 bases in between. The CDR3 spans 13 residues. CDR1 SNHLY and CDR2 FYNNEI come from the germline V gene. CDR3 sequence: CASSLGSNQPQHF. Written as DNA, the CDR3 is TGTGCCAGCAGCCTAGGGAGCAATCAGCCCCAGCATTTT.

This chain connects TRBV14 to TRBJ1-6; 7 bases are a match to TRBD1. The germline V gene has CDR1 SGHDN and CDR2 FVKESK. The CDR3 consists of 15 residues. Trimming removed 2 bases from V and 5 bases from J; junction bases left unmatched: 3. The CDR3 DNA follows: TGTGCCAGCAGCCAAAGACAGGGCAATAATTCACCCCTCCACTTT. This encodes CASSQRQGNNSPLHF.

This rearrangement joins TRBV15 to TRBJ2-3; 7 bases are shared with TRBD2. V lost 9 bases to trimming and J lost 6 bases; unmatched junction nucleotides: 15. The CDR3 runs to 15 residues. The germline V gene has CDR1 LNHNV and CDR2 YYDKDF (reference sequence). The CDR3 region has the DNA TGTGCCACTAGGGGACTATCGGCCAGCGGCGATACGCAGTATTTT. Protein sequence: CATRGLSASGDTQYF. Full variable domain (rest looked up from reference TRBV15 and TRBJ2-3): DAMVIQNPRYQVTQFGKPVTLSCSQTLNHNVMYWYQQKSSQAPKLLFHYYDKDFNNEADTPDNFQSRRPNTSFCFLDIRSPGLGDTAMYLCATRGLSASGDTQYFGPGTRLTVL.

This chain uses TRBV9 with TRBJ1-3; 8 positions agree with TRBD1. The CDR3 is 15 amino acids. The germline V gene encodes CDR1 SGDLS and CDR2 YYNGEE. The ends lost 2 bases at V and 4 bases at J; junction bases unmatched: 5. The CDR3, as DNA: TGTGCCAGCAGCGTTGGGCAGGGGGCAGGAAACACCATATATTTT. The encoded protein is CASSVGQGAGNTIYF.

This rearrangement joins TRBV5-1 to TRBJ2-7, with D uncertain. In germline, CDR1 is SGHRS, CDR2 YFSETQ. Trimming stripped 0 bases from V and 3 bases from J, with 7 bases between. This CDR3 has 13 residues. DNA of the CDR3: TGCGCCAGCAGCTTGGGTTCTGACTACGAGCAGTACTTC. Encoded protein: CASSLGSDYEQYF.

The chain combines TRBV10-3 with TRBJ2-5, with TRBD1 matching 8 bases. Germline CDR1 ENHRY, CDR2 SYGVKD. Losses at the gene ends were 0 bases for V and 5 bases for J; bases not matched to a gene: 8. The CDR3 is 16 amino acids. The CDR3 reads CAISESDRGTFETQYF. The CDR3 bases are TGTGCCATCAGTGAGTCCGACAGGGGAACCTTTGAGACCCAGTACTTC.

This sequence joins TRBV5-1 and TRBJ2-1, with a tentative D call TRBD2 (6 bases). The CDR3 is 15 residues long. CDR1 is SGHRS, CDR2 YFSETQ, per germline. V lost 5 bases and J 2 bases, leaving 14 bases between the germline ends. DNA of the CDR3: TGCGCCAGCAGGAACACGGGACTCGCCTACAATGAGCAGTTCTTC. Protein product: CASRNTGLAYNEQFF. Combining the CDR3 with reference TRBV5-1 and TRBJ2-1 gives the whole variable domain KAGVTQTPRYLIKTRGQQVTLSCSPISGHRSVSWYQQTPGQGLQFLFEYFSETQRNKGNFPGRFSGRQFSNSRSEMNVSTLELGDSALYLCASRNTGLAYNEQFFGPGTRLTVL.

The genes are TRBV6-5 and TRBJ2-7, with 7 nucleotides matching TRBD1. The J segment lost 3 bases and the V segment lost 9 bases, leaving 8 bases of the junction unmatched. This CDR3 is 13 amino acids long. Germline-derived CDR1 and CDR2 are MNHEY and SVGAGI. CDR3 sequence: CASQQGPLYEQYF. The CDR3, as DNA: TGTGCCAGTCAACAGGGGCCCCTCTACGAGCAGTACTTC.

The chain links TRBV28 to TRBJ1-6; D not certain. This CDR3 contains 14 residues. V lost 1 base and J 5 bases, leaving 6 bases between the germline ends. Germline V CDR1 and CDR2: MDHEN, SYDVKM. The DNA for the CDR3 is TGTGCCAGCAGTTTATCTACGAATAATTCACCCCTCCACTTT. Residues: CASSLSTNNSPLHF.

DNA for the CDR3: TGTGCCAGCAGCGACTACAGGGCCCACGAGCAGTACTTC. It codes for CASSDYRAHEQYF. This chain connects TRBV14 to TRBJ2-7, with D perhaps TRBD1 (6 bases). V lost 5 bases to trimming and J lost 5 bases, with 13 bases between them. Germline V gene data show CDR1 as SGHDN and CDR2 as FVKESK. The CDR3 sequence is 13 residues long.

The rearrangement joins TRBV3-1 (or the pseudogene TRBV3-2) to TRBJ2-7, with a weak D call TRBD2 (5 bases). Trimming pared 0 bases from V and 1 base from J, leaving 13 bases between. CDR1 and CDR2 from the germline V gene are LGHDT and YNNKEL (reference sequence). The CDR3 sequence is 16 residues long. CDR3 sequence: CASSQDRPSQSYEQYF. DNA of the CDR3: TGTGCCAGCAGCCAAGATCGGCCTAGCCAATCCTACGAGCAGTACTTC.

This clone was counted a few times. The chain links TRBV5-1 to TRBJ2-3; no definite D call. This CDR3 is 12 amino acids long. V was trimmed by 4 bases and J by 8 bases, leaving 11 bases between them. From germline, CDR1 is SGHRS and CDR2 YFSETQ. The CDR3 sequence: CASSPSYGTQYF. The CDR3 DNA is TGCGCCAGCAGCCCCTCATATGGTACGCAGTATTTT.

This chain connects TRBV19 to TRBJ2-1, with 14 bases aligning to TRBD2. From germline, CDR1 is LNHDA and CDR2 SQIVND (reference sequence). The CDR3 length is 16 residues. J lost 5 bases, V lost 4 bases, and 4 bases had no gene match. In nucleotides, the CDR3 is TGTGCCAGTAGTAATCCGGGACTAGCGGGAGACAATGAGCAGTTCTTC. Translated, it gives CASSNPGLAGDNEQFF.

The table lists this clone with a count of one. The rearrangement uses TRBV6-4 and TRBJ2-1; D is possibly TRBD2 (6 bases). V was shortened by 1 base and J by 0 bases, with 19 bases between the two germline ends. The CDR3 has 19 residues. CDR1 is MRHNA, CDR2 SNTAGT, per germline. The CDR3 region has the DNA TGTGCCAGCAGTGACTTTTCACCCAGGAGGACTATCTCCTACAATGAGCAGTTCTTC. Residues: CASSDFSPRRTISYNEQFF.

This chain joins TRBV2 and TRBJ1-5; the D is unclear. Trimming stripped 4 bases from V and 9 bases from J, with 10 bases between. CDR3 length equals 12 residues. Germline CDR1 is SNHLY and CDR2 is FYNNEI. For the CDR3, the DNA is TGTGCCAGCAGTGTAAGTGCCCCGCCCCAGCATTTT. This sequence encodes CASSVSAPPQHF.